These 14 T cell receptor beta chains were sequenced from one sample in a study of cytomegalovirus exposure and HLA in healthy donors. The PCR contained 60 Vbeta and 13 Jbeta primers. The assay was immunoSEQ multiplex PCR, and TCRdb's table has in-frame clones only and misses some. Among roughly 150,000 clones listed, 60% to 80% were seen once. The sequenced material came from PBMCs. All receptors come from a woman aged 40 to 50 in good health and CMV-seronegative.

The genes are TRBV11-3 and TRBJ2-3; no firm D call. This CDR3 contains 13 residues. The V gene's germline CDR1 is SGHNT and CDR2 YENEEA. The germline V and J ends were trimmed by 3 bases and 3 bases, with 7 bases remaining between them. In DNA form, the CDR3 reads TGTGCCAGCAGCTTCGACTTAACAGATACGCAGTATTTT. Translation: CASSFDLTDTQYF.

CDR3: CASSDWDRVNTGELFF. CDR3 DNA: TGTGCCAGTAGTGATTGGGACAGGGTGAACACCGGGGAGCTGTTTTTT. J is TRBJ2-2 and V is TRBV19; TRBD1 matches 9 bases. Looked up from germline, CDR1 is LNHDA and CDR2 is SQIVND (reference sequence). CDR3 length: 16 residues. V lost 5 bases to trimming and J lost 1 base; unmatched junction nucleotides: 5. Variable domain in full (rest from reference TRBV19 and TRBJ2-2): DGGITQSPKYLFRKEGQNVTLSCEQNLNHDAMYWYRQDPGQGLRLIYYSQIVNDFQKGDIAEGYSVSREKKESFPLTVTSAQKNPTAFYLCASSDWDRVNTGELFFGEGSRLTVL.

The CDR3 sequence is CASSLAHSGNEQFF. CDR3 nucleotide sequence: TGTGCCAGCAGCTTAGCACATTCGGGCAATGAGCAGTTCTTC. The chain carries TRBV7-7 and TRBJ2-1; D ambiguous. The CDR3 consists of 14 residues. From germline, CDR1 is SSHAT and CDR2 FNYEAQ (reference sequence). V was cut by 0 bases and J by 6 bases, with 9 bases left in between.

The sample holds one count of this clone. The DNA for the CDR3 is TGTGCCAGCAGCCCGACGGGAGAGAAGTCAACCGAGCAGTACTTC. Encoded protein: CASSPTGEKSTEQYF. The chain couples TRBV7-2 to TRBJ2-7; D might be TRBD2 (6 bases). Per germline, CDR1 SGHTA and CDR2 FQGNSA. Trimming removed 5 bases from V and 6 bases from J, with 20 bases in between. The CDR3 contains 15 residues.

The chain is built from TRBV6-5 and TRBJ1-1; 7 bases are a match to TRBD1. V shed 4 bases, J shed 4 bases, and the junction held 3 bases outside the gene matches. CDR1 is MNHEY, CDR2 SVGAGI, per germline. The CDR3 spans 13 residues. DNA of the CDR3: TGTGCCAGCAGTTCGACAGGGAGCACTGAAGCTTTCTTT. It is translated as CASSSTGSTEAFF.

Here the CDR3 reads CASSLASGIVTEQFF. The CDR3 DNA is TGTGCCAGCAGCTTAGCTAGCGGTATCGTCACTGAGCAGTTCTTC. This chain joins TRBV7-2 and TRBJ2-1; perhaps TRBD2 as D (6 bases). This CDR3 spans 15 amino acids. Germline V gene sequence: CDR1 SGHTA, CDR2 FQGNSA. V was pared by 0 bases and J by 9 bases, with 15 bases between.

The chain employs TRBV29-1 and TRBJ2-5; 7 nucleotides match TRBD1. The CDR3 is 15 residues long. In germline, CDR1 is SQVTM, CDR2 ANQGSEA. The trim removed 2 bases at V and 2 bases at J, leaving 8 bases unmatched. The CDR3 here is CSVEIPGTAQETQYF. CDR3 in DNA: TGCAGCGTTGAAATACCCGGGACAGCGCAAGAGACCCAGTACTTC. The whole variable domain, filled in from reference TRBV29-1 and TRBJ2-5, reads SAVISQKPSRDICQRGTSLTIQCQVDSQVTMMFWYRQQPGQSLTLIATANQGSEATYESGFVIDKFPISRPNLTFSTLTVSNMSPEDSSIYLCSVEIPGTAQETQYFGPGTRLLVL.

The rearrangement uses TRBV28 and TRBJ1-5, with D maybe TRBD1 (6 bases). This CDR3 has 12 amino acids. Trimming pared 8 bases from V and 3 bases from J, leaving 8 bases between. Germline V lookup: CDR1 MDHEN, CDR2 SYDVKM. The CDR3 nucleotides are TGTGCCAGCTGGACAGTCAATCAGCCCCAGCATTTT. Translating gives CASWTVNQPQHF.

This chain uses TRBV5-5 with TRBJ1-6, with a weak D call TRBD1 (5 bases). CDR1 is SGHKS, CDR2 YYEKEE, per germline (reference sequence). V lost 0 bases and J 0 bases, leaving 16 bases between the germline ends. CDR3 length: 19 residues. Here the CDR3 reads CASSLELSTVGSYNSPLHF. CDR3 in DNA: TGTGCCAGCAGCTTGGAGCTTTCGACAGTAGGCTCCTATAATTCACCCCTCCACTTT.

This clone has a handful of counts. The CDR3 region is CSVARAYRVGTDTQYF. The CDR3 DNA reads as TGCAGCGTCGCCAGAGCCTACAGGGTCGGCACAGATACGCAGTATTTT. The chain links TRBV29-1 to TRBJ2-3; maybe TRBD1 (6 bases). This CDR3 contains 16 residues. Germline V gene lookup returns CDR1 SQVTM and CDR2 ANQGSEA. With 6 bases removed from V and 1 base from J, the gap between germline ends came to 20 bases.

This sequence joins TRBV30 and TRBJ1-6; 7 bases align to TRBD1. Germline V gene lookup returns CDR1 GTSNPN and CDR2 SVGIG (reference sequence). The CDR3 spans 14 residues. The J segment lost 9 bases and the V segment lost 3 bases, leaving 8 bases of the junction unmatched. DNA for the CDR3: TGTGCCTGGAGGGGAACAGGGGTAGGTTCACCCCTCCACTTT. It is translated as CAWRGTGVGSPLHF.

The gene calls are TRBV4-1 and TRBJ2-5; 9 bases match TRBD1. The DNA end lines up better with TRBJ2-7; the J call may be wrong. The germline V gene has CDR1 MGHRA and CDR2 YSYEKL. The CDR3 is made up of 15 amino acids. The CDR3 nucleotides read TGCGCCAGCAGCCAACCGGGACAGGGTACCTACGAGCAGTACTTC. It yields the protein CASSQPGQGTYEQYF.

This clone occurred once. CDR3 region: CASSGGSQETQYF. CDR3 DNA sequence: TGTGCCAGCAGCGGGGGGTCCCAAGAGACCCAGTACTTC. The chain recombines TRBV7-3 with TRBJ2-5, with D possibly TRBD2 on 6 matching bases. CDR3 length: 13 amino acids. Germline CDR1 SGHTA, CDR2 FQGTGA. V shed 5 bases and J shed 1 base, with 8 bases lying between them.

V and J are TRBV15 and TRBJ2-5, with 7 bases fitting TRBD1. The end of the DNA is better explained by TRBJ2-7, so the J call may be wrong. Per germline, CDR1 LNHNV and CDR2 YYDKDF (reference sequence). This CDR3 has 13 residues. CDR3 residues: CATRRTGSYEQYF. As DNA, the CDR3 is TGTGCCACCAGGCGGACAGGATCCTACGAGCAGTACTTC.